These 2 T cell receptor beta chains share one sample of origin, sequenced in a study of Tregs in tolerant kidney transplant recipients. Profiling relied on immunoSEQ multiplex PCR, and the TCRdb table lists in-frame clones only, not all of them. The table includes over 50,000 clones, approximately 85% detected once. The material sequenced was Tregs from blood, taken before the transplant. The source is a human donor who received a combined kidney and bone marrow transplant.

The chain links TRBV4-1 to TRBJ2-5; 16 nucleotides align to TRBD2. This CDR3 contains 18 residues. In germline, CDR1 is MGHRA, CDR2 YSYEKL. With 4 bases clipped from V and 0 bases from J, the junction kept 5 bases outside the gene matches. CDR3 sequence (DNA): TGCGCCAGCAGCCGGGGACTAGCGGGAGGGGGGGACCAAGAGACCCAGTACTTC. Translated: CASSRGLAGGGDQETQYF.

The V call is TRBV28, the J call TRBJ2-3; 11 positions agree with TRBD2. Looked up from germline, CDR1 is MDHEN and CDR2 is SYDVKM. V lost 7 bases to trimming and J lost 3 bases; unmatched junction nucleotides: 18. CDR3 length: 19 amino acids. CDR3 sequence: CASIPLGGGWTSGTDTQYF. In DNA, the CDR3 is TGTGCCAGCATCCCACTGGGGGGCGGTTGGACTAGCGGGACAGATACGCAGTATTTT.